This TCR beta chain is drawn from a study of T cell responses to AZD1222 COVID-19 vaccine (dated by TCRdb to about 2021). Looking at the study overall: TCR sequencing covered 230 or so trial participants: 207 given two doses of AZD1222 and approximately 26 given two doses of MenACWY control vaccine. Enrollment into the trials was organized by age into subgroups of 18-55, 56-69 and 70-plus years, and those subgroups contained roughly 150, 30 and 60 TCR-sequenced participants, respectively.

The CDR3 regions of human TCRbeta chains were subjected to immunosequencing. Processing in the source paper ran as follows. Repertoire TCRs were matched against a reference library of SARS-CoV-2-specific TCRs generated with the MIRA antigen-specificity platform. Breadth meant the fraction of unique TCRs that were SARS-CoV-2-associated, whereas depth meant the fraction of total T cells that were SARS-CoV-2-associated. Using the MIRA data, every spike-specific TCR was mapped to the spike region that the TCR reacted to and assigned to either a CD4 or a CD8 class. Log10-transformed breadth and depth values were compared by one-way ANOVA with Sidak's multiple comparisons tests. As stored in TCRdb, this immuneACCESS dataset retains in-frame rearrangements with V and J assigned. A fraction of the clones does not appear; measured against another copy, unresolved V genes explain less than half of the discrepancy, and the remainder lacks a known reason. V, J and clone size were drawn from that table, and D and trimming were deduced from the DNA. For this sample there are some 100,000 clones; roughly 88% appear just once. Over 10% of the sample goes to the ten largest clones.

Turning to this clone: What this receptor recognizes is not known. No base quality information exists; no much larger clone differs at one position.

Between the V and J ends, shortened by 4 bases and 8 bases respectively, the junction contains 11 bases. The CDR3 numbers 13 residues from cysteine through phenylalanine. Only the CDR3 DNA stays, 39 bases, in frame from base 1. CDR1 and CDR2, looked up from the germline V gene (reference sequence), are SEHNR and FQNEAQ. The sample's time point, from its label and the paper: baseline before first vaccination. This specimen's treatment or condition label, interpreted: meningococcal conjugate vaccine given as trial control. The vaccinee samples were drawn from two UK trials, COV001 and COV002, one of which was a single-blind randomized controlled phase 2/3 trial testing AZD1222 (ChAdOx1 nCoV-19) in healthy adults. For TCRbeta chain sequencing, PBMC samples were collected from trial participants at day 0 and at day 28 after the second dose. Findings and caveats that apply to the study as a whole: After two AZD1222 doses, both the breadth and the depth of spike-specific TCRs were significantly higher than at day 0 and than in MenACWY recipients. The vaccine-associated CD4 TCRs covered the entire spike protein, and the dominant responses fell in regions 160-218 and 743-854. Conclusions about previously exposed vaccinees are limited, since just 5 to 7 AZD1222 recipients were seropositive for SARS-CoV-2 at baseline. Most participants were white British and females outnumbered males, and the authors suggested that clonal diversity may have been underestimated. The 56-69-year group was small, and its depth increase did not reach significance, likely because of low power. Because no samples from the day 14 peak response were available, repertoires could be characterized only after the peak T cell response. Epitopes outside the regions mutated in the B.1.351 and B.1.1.7 variants were reportedly recognized by nearly half of the unique spike-specific TCRs.

The V and J genes are TRBV7-9 and TRBJ2-2, with the D segment identity uncertain. The specimen was peripheral blood, collected on day 0 of MenACWY control vaccination. The TCR comes from an adult in good health. The CDR3 is CASSSQWGGELFF. The DNA sequence is given as TGTGCCAGCAGCTCGCAGTGGGGAGGGGAGCTGTTTTTT. The entire variable domain, with the stretches around the CDR3 drawn from the reference TRBV7-9 and TRBJ2-2 proteins, is DTGVSQNPRHKITKRGQNVTFRCDPISEHNRLYWYRQTLGQGPEFLTYFQNEAQLEKSRLLSDRFSAERPKGSFSTLEIQRTEQGDSAMYLCASSSQWGGELFFGEGSRLTVL.